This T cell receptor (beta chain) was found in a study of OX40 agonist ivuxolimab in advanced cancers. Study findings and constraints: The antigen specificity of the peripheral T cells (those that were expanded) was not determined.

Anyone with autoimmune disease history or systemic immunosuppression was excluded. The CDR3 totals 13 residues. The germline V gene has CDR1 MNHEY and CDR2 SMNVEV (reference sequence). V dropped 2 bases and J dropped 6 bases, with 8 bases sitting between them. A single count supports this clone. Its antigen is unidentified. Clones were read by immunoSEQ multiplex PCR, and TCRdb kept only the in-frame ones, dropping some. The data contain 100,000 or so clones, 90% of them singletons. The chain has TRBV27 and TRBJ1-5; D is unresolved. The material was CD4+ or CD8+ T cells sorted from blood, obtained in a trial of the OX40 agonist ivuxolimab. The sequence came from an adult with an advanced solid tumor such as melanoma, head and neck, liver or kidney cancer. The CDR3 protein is CASSLVWSQPQHF. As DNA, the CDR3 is TGTGCCAGCAGTTTAGTGTGGAGTCAGCCCCAGCATTTT.